The clone carrying this T cell receptor beta chain was observed a few times. What it binds is not known. With constant-segment primers, 5'RACE yielded cDNA libraries of TCR alpha and TCR beta that carried sample barcodes and UMIs. TCRdb reprocessed the 5' RACE reads via MiXCR and lists one record per CDR3 protein. This sample yields about 450,000 distinct CDR3 sequences, of which more than 20% are seen a single time; around 13% belongs to the top ten. This sample is drawn from a study of T-cell memory formation after mild COVID-19. The study, taken as a whole, reports: Among clones contracting day 15 to 85, CD4/CD8 was balanced, whereas later expanders leaned CD4+.

This CDR3 comprises 14 residues. With V trimmed by 4 bases and J by 3 bases, 6 bases remained unmatched. CDR1 SGHRS and CDR2 YFSETQ come from the germline V gene. The sequenced material came from PBMCs or a T cell subset sorted from them (not recorded which). This chain uses TRBV5-1 with TRBJ2-7, with 8 bases that match TRBD2. The origin of this receptor is an adult woman who had mild COVID-19 (a few samples of this study predate the infection). Cell type and time point are not known. The chain's CDR3 is CASSPGLDYYEQYF. The CDR3, as DNA: TGCGCCAGCAGCCCGGGACTAGACTACTACGAGCAGTACTTC.